This T cell receptor (beta chain) was recorded in a study of T cells after yellow fever vaccination. V lost 4 bases and J lost 6, with 17 bases in between. This CDR3 spans 14 amino acids. Germline lookup yields CDR1 SQVTM and CDR2 ANQGSEA. TCRdb reprocessed the 5' RACE reads with MiXCR, giving one entry per CDR3 protein. This sample carries about 220,000 distinct CDR3 sequences, approximately 3% of them seen once, and the ten largest clones take 3.2%. This clonotype was counted a few times. This material consisted of CD4+ T cells sorted from PBMCs, taken 10 days after the yellow fever booster vaccination. V gene TRBV29-1 combines with J gene TRBJ2-3; D may be TRBD1 or TRBD2 (5 bases each). The sequence was collected from a young man who received the YFV17D yellow fever vaccine. CDR3 sequence reads: CSVGRGAPWDTQYF. The DNA for the CDR3 is TGCAGCGTTGGGAGAGGGGCCCCTTGGGATACGCAGTATTTT.